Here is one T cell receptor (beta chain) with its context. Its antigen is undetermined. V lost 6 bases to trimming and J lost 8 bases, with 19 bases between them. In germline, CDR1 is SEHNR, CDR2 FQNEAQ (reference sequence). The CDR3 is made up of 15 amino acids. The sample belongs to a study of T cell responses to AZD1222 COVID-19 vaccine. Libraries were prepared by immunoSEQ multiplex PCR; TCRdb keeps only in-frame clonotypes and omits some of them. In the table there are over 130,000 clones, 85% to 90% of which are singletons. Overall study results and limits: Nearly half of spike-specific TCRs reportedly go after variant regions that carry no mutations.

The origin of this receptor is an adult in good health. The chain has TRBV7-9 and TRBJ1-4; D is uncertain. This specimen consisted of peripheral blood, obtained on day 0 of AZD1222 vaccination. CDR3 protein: CASSPRSGLGEKLFF. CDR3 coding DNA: TGTGCCAGCAGTCCTCGATCCGGGCTTGGGGAAAAACTGTTTTTT.